The 19 T cell receptor beta chains below all came from one sample that was sequenced in a study of OX40 agonist ivuxolimab in advanced cancers. Repertoires were generated with immunoSEQ multiplex PCR, while TCRdb's copy carries only in-frame clones and drops some. The repertoire holds approximately 54,000 clones, with 85% to 95% as singletons. This specimen consisted of CD4+ or CD8+ T cells sorted from blood, obtained in a trial of the OX40 agonist ivuxolimab. These receptors all stem from an adult with an advanced solid tumor such as melanoma, head and neck, liver or kidney cancer.

The chain employs TRBV5-4 and TRBJ2-2; tentative D call: TRBD1 (6 bases). Trimming shortened V by 2 bases and J by 5 bases, and 13 bases separated the two germline ends. Looked up from germline, CDR1 is SGHNT and CDR2 is YYREEE (reference sequence). The CDR3 is 15 amino acids. In DNA form, the CDR3 reads TGTGCCAGCAGCTTACAGGGTTCCAGGACCGGGGAGCTGTTTTTT. Amino acids: CASSLQGSRTGELFF.

V is TRBV7-9 and J is TRBJ2-1; 11 nucleotides agree with TRBD2. V lost 6 bases to trimming and J lost 1 base; unmatched junction nucleotides: 8. This CDR3 contains 17 residues. Germline loops: CDR1 SEHNR, CDR2 FQNEAQ (reference sequence). CDR3 protein: CASRFIAGGASYNEQFF. CDR3 nucleotide sequence: TGTGCCAGCAGATTTATAGCGGGAGGGGCTTCCTACAATGAGCAGTTCTTC.

In its sample, this clone was seen once. The CDR3 nucleotides read TGTGCCAGCGATAGACGGATCGGTATGAACACTGAAGCTTTCTTT. Its translation is CASDRRIGMNTEAFF. This chain joins TRBV7-9 and TRBJ1-1; D unresolved. The CDR3 is 15 amino acids. Germline V gene lookup returns CDR1 SEHNR and CDR2 FQNEAQ (reference sequence). The V gene lost 8 bases and the J gene lost 0 bases, with 16 bases spanning the gap.

The chain combines TRBV4-1 with TRBJ1-4, with a tentative D call TRBD1 (5 bases). CDR1 is MGHRA, CDR2 YSYEKL, per germline. The CDR3 has 18 amino acids. The V end was cut by 4 bases, the J end by 0 bases, with 18 bases between. In nucleotides, the CDR3 is TGCGCCAGCAGCCTCGGGAGGCAGGGATGGACAACTAATGAAAAACTGTTTTTT. Translating it yields CASSLGRQGWTTNEKLFF.

This chain uses TRBV5-5 with TRBJ2-7; 9 nucleotides line up with TRBD1. The CDR3 contains 14 residues. With V trimmed by 1 base and J by 5 bases, 4 bases remained unmatched. CDR1 is SGHKS and CDR2 is YYEKEE in the germline V gene (reference sequence). CDR3: CASSLTQGAHEQYF. CDR3 nucleotide sequence: TGTGCCAGCAGCTTGACACAGGGGGCCCACGAGCAGTACTTC.

The chain couples TRBV7-2 to TRBJ1-1; maybe TRBD1 (6 bases). Germline assignment: CDR1 SGHTA and CDR2 FQGNSA. Trimming pared 3 bases from V and 8 bases from J, leaving 13 bases between. The CDR3 runs 13 residues. The CDR3 nucleotides read TGTGCCAGCAGCTTCACCCGGACAGTGGAAGCTTTCTTT. Its translation is CASSFTRTVEAFF.

This chain links TRBV19 with TRBJ1-6; D is possibly TRBD1 (5 bases). The CDR3 extends over 15 amino acids. Germline CDR1 and CDR2: LNHDA and SQIVND (reference sequence). V was trimmed by 8 bases and J by 14 bases, leaving 25 bases between them. The CDR3: CASGHGQAAEFALHF. The CDR3, as DNA: TGTGCCAGTGGACATGGACAAGCTGCAGAATTTGCCCTCCACTTT.

The chain carries TRBV29-1 and TRBJ1-1, with no clear D. V lost 4 bases and J lost 4, with 7 bases in between. Germline CDR1 reads SQVTM; CDR2 reads ANQGSEA. CDR3 length: 11 residues. CDR3: CSVGWRTEAFF. The CDR3 DNA reads as TGCAGCGTTGGGTGGCGCACTGAAGCTTTCTTT.

The gene calls are TRBV11-2 and TRBJ1-1; tentatively, D is TRBD1 (6 bases). This CDR3 is 14 amino acids long. Looked up from germline, CDR1 is SGHAT and CDR2 is FQNNGV. V lost 1 base and J 1 base, leaving 7 bases between the germline ends. The CDR3 protein is CASSLAQGNTEAFF. CDR3 DNA sequence: TGTGCCAGCAGCTTAGCACAGGGGAACACTGAAGCTTTCTTT.

The CDR3 here is CASSVGYNEQFF. CDR3 DNA sequence: TGTGCCAGCAGCGTAGGTTACAATGAGCAGTTCTTC. This chain links TRBV9 with TRBJ2-1, with D unclear. The CDR3 length is 12 residues. V was trimmed by 0 bases and J by 4 bases, leaving 2 bases between them. Germline V gives CDR1 SGDLS, CDR2 YYNGEE.

The V and J genes are TRBV5-4 and TRBJ1-4; D not certain. This CDR3 has 14 amino acids. From germline, CDR1 is SGHNT and CDR2 YYREEE (reference sequence). V shed 0 bases and J shed 8 bases, with 11 bases lying between them. CDR3: CASSLGEAGEKLFF. For the CDR3, the DNA is TGTGCCAGCAGCTTGGGCGAGGCAGGCGAAAAACTGTTTTTT.

The chain recombines TRBV5-5 with TRBJ1-1; maybe TRBD1 (5 bases). In germline, CDR1 is SGHKS, CDR2 YYEKEE (reference sequence). V was trimmed by 0 bases and J by 3 bases, leaving 12 bases between them. The CDR3 has 15 amino acids. CDR3 sequence: CASSLGQGGYTEAFF. The CDR3 bases are TGTGCCAGCAGCTTGGGGCAGGGAGGGTACACTGAAGCTTTCTTT.

This chain uses TRBV19 with TRBJ2-1; TRBD2 matches 14 bases. CDR1 and CDR2 from the germline V gene are LNHDA and SQIVND (reference sequence). The CDR3 has 19 amino acids. The junction had 13 bases not matched to a gene; V was cut back by 1 base and J by 8 bases. The CDR3: CASSIGSGTSGRTGDEQFF. CDR3 coding DNA: TGTGCCAGTAGTATAGGTTCCGGGACTAGCGGGAGAACGGGCGATGAGCAGTTCTTC.

V usage is TRBV7-2 and J usage is TRBJ2-3; TRBD1 aligns across 9 bases. V lost 4 bases to trimming and J lost 2 bases; unmatched junction nucleotides: 7. Per germline, CDR1 SGHTA and CDR2 FQGNSA. This CDR3 spans 16 amino acids. The CDR3 DNA is TGTGCCAGCAGCTCGTACAGGGGGCGAGTCACAGATACGCAGTATTTT. Its protein product is CASSSYRGRVTDTQYF.

The V call is TRBV5-1, the J call TRBJ2-5, with TRBD1 identical over 8 bases. V gave up 1 base and J gave up 3 bases; unmatched junction bases: 8. CDR3 length: 16 amino acids. CDR1 is SGHRS and CDR2 is YFSETQ in the germline V gene. The DNA of the CDR3 is TGCGCCAGCAGCTTGATGGGACAGGTCCAAGAAGAGACCCAGTACTTC. It codes for CASSLMGQVQEETQYF. Filled out from reference TRBV5-1 and TRBJ2-5, the complete variable domain reads KAGVTQTPRYLIKTRGQQVTLSCSPISGHRSVSWYQQTPGQGLQFLFEYFSETQRNKGNFPGRFSGRQFSNSRSEMNVSTLELGDSALYLCASSLMGQVQEETQYFGPGTRLLVL.

The chain recombines TRBV9 with TRBJ2-1; unclear D gene. V was clipped by 1 base and J by 6 bases, with 5 bases between them. This CDR3 contains 12 residues. Germline values: CDR1 SGDLS, CDR2 YYNGEE. The CDR3 DNA is TGTGCCAGCAGCGTAAACCCCAATGAGCAGTTCTTC. This codes for CASSVNPNEQFF.

V gene TRBV28 combines with J gene TRBJ2-7; TRBD2 agrees at 7 bases. V shed 6 bases, J shed 4 bases, and the junction held 9 bases outside the gene matches. This CDR3 region has 14 residues. Germline CDR1 and CDR2: MDHEN and SYDVKM. The CDR3 loop reads CASRLVPGGYEQYF. In nucleotides, the CDR3 is TGTGCCAGCAGGCTTGTCCCCGGGGGGTACGAGCAGTACTTC.

CDR3 DNA sequence: TGTGCCAGCAGCTCACCTACCGGGAGTGGGGCCTACGAGCAGTACTTC. It encodes CASSSPTGSGAYEQYF. This chain connects TRBV7-2 to TRBJ2-7, with a possible D match to TRBD2 (6 bases). The germline V and J ends were trimmed by 4 bases and 2 bases, with 18 bases remaining between them. Germline loops: CDR1 SGHTA, CDR2 FQGNSA. The CDR3 totals 16 residues.

This chain connects TRBV7-2 to TRBJ2-7; D remains unclear. This CDR3 has 12 residues. V was pared by 6 bases and J by 6 bases, with 12 bases between. Germline-derived CDR1 and CDR2 are SGHTA and FQGNSA. CDR3 bases: TGTGCCAGCAGTTGGGGTGGATCCGAGCAGTACTTC. Its protein product is CASSWGGSEQYF.